This T cell receptor (beta chain) was profiled in a study of blood T cell repertoires in COVID-19. This CDR3 region has 13 residues. V lost 2 bases, J lost 6 bases, and 10 bases lay in between. Per the germline V gene, CDR1 is SGHVS and CDR2 is FQNEAQ. Seattle's enrolled individuals joined amid active infection and were then monitored longitudinally. The table came from immunoSEQ multiplex PCR; TCRdb's copy has only in-frame clones and leaves some out. In the table there are hundreds of thousands of clones, 86% of which are singletons. The sequenced material came from peripheral blood. This receptor was obtained from a woman aged 70-85 years with COVID-19, enrolled during active disease. V usage is TRBV7-8 and J usage is TRBJ1-2; perhaps TRBD1 as D (5 bases). CDR3 sequence reads: CASSLTGQDGYTF. In nucleotides, the CDR3 is TGTGCCAGCAGCTTAACAGGTCAGGATGGCTACACCTTC.